This T cell receptor (beta chain) was sequenced for a study of T cell changes during pregnancy in multiple sclerosis. The germline V gene has CDR1 SGHRS and CDR2 YFSETQ. The ends were cut back, 4 bases at V and 4 bases at J, with 19 bases in the middle. The CDR3 has 16 amino acids. This table comes from immunoSEQ multiplex PCR, and its TCRdb copy is limited to in-frame clones, with some not included. Among just over 90,000 clones, around 92% were seen once, and the ten largest hold around 1.7%. The rearrangement links TRBV5-1 to TRBJ2-3, with a weak D call TRBD1 (5 bases). This TCR derives from a female donor in good health, enrolled as a control in a pregnancy study. Sequenced material: peripheral blood, taken after pregnancy. CDR3 amino acids: CASSAIGARVADTQYF. The CDR3 DNA follows: TGCGCCAGCAGCGCAATAGGGGCCAGAGTGGCAGATACGCAGTATTTT. The whole variable domain, filled in from reference TRBV5-1 and TRBJ2-3, reads KAGVTQTPRYLIKTRGQQVTLSCSPISGHRSVSWYQQTPGQGLQFLFEYFSETQRNKGNFPGRFSGRQFSNSRSEMNVSTLELGDSALYLCASSAIGARVADTQYFGPGTRLTVL.